The 28 T cell receptor beta chains below come from one sample, sequenced in a study of blood T cell repertoires in COVID-19. TCRdb's table, derived via immunoSEQ multiplex PCR, lists solely in-frame clones and lacks some. The sample carries tens of thousands of clones, around 87% recorded once. Sequencing input: peripheral blood. The source is an older man with active or convalescent COVID-19.

CDR3 loop: CASSRGQQDSGYTF. The CDR3 nucleotides are TGCGCCAGCAGCCGGGGACAACAGGATAGTGGCTACACCTTC. The chain combines TRBV5-1 with TRBJ1-2, with D maybe TRBD1 (6 bases). CDR1 is SGHRS, CDR2 YFSETQ, per germline. V lost 4 bases and J lost 7, with 17 bases in between. This CDR3 has 14 residues.

The chain joins TRBV28 to TRBJ1-5; 10 nucleotides align to TRBD1. The CDR3 extends over 14 amino acids. Germline lookup yields CDR1 MDHEN and CDR2 SYDVKM. Germline trimming cut 10 bases from V and 5 bases from J; bases unmatched to any gene: 8. CDR3 sequence reads: CATSTGGMDQPQHF. The CDR3 DNA sequence: TGTGCCACCTCGACAGGGGGCATGGATCAGCCCCAGCATTTT.

The chain employs TRBV28 and TRBJ1-2, with a weak D call TRBD1 (6 bases). The CDR3 sequence is 15 residues long. Trimming shortened V by 3 bases and J by 2 bases, and 13 bases separated the two germline ends. The germline V gene encodes CDR1 MDHEN and CDR2 SYDVKM. CDR3 nucleotides: TGTGCCAGCAGTTTCCTCGACAGGAAGAACTATGGCTACACCTTC. Residues: CASSFLDRKNYGYTF.

The chain couples TRBV5-6 to TRBJ2-1; 11 bases fit TRBD2. CDR3 length: 14 amino acids. The germline CDR1 and CDR2 sequences are SGHDT and YYEEEE. V lost 6 bases to trimming and J lost 6 bases; unmatched junction nucleotides: 5. This CDR3 reads CASIQTSGTNEQFF. CDR3 bases: TGTGCCAGCATCCAGACTAGCGGGACCAATGAGCAGTTCTTC.

The chain is built from TRBV6-5 and TRBJ2-1, with 7 bases matching TRBD2. This CDR3 comprises 15 residues. After removal of 5 bases from V and 1 base from J, the junction contained 5 bases not matched to a gene. Germline loops: CDR1 MNHEY, CDR2 SVGAGI. CDR3 sequence reads: CASSRTSGSYNEQFF. The CDR3 bases are TGTGCCAGCAGTCGGACTAGTGGATCCTACAATGAGCAGTTCTTC.

The rearrangement links TRBV18 to TRBJ2-7; TRBD1 might be the D (6 bases). V dropped 4 bases and J dropped 2 bases, with 9 bases sitting between them. The CDR3 length is 13 residues. Germline V gene lookup returns CDR1 KGHSH and CDR2 LQKENI. CDR3 amino acids: CASSQGTTYEQYV. Written as DNA, the CDR3 is TGTGCCAGCTCACAAGGGACAACCTACGAGCAGTACGTC.

The rearrangement links TRBV24-1 to TRBJ1-2; D might be TRBD1 (6 bases). Trimming removed 4 bases at V and 0 bases at J, with 20 bases between. Germline CDR1 is KGHDR and CDR2 is SFDVKD. The CDR3 totals 18 residues. The CDR3 DNA reads as TGTGCCACCAGTGACCCAAAGTCTGACAGGCAGACTAACTATGGCTACACCTTC. Translation: CATSDPKSDRQTNYGYTF.

V usage is TRBV6-1 and J usage is TRBJ1-6; 11 positions match TRBD1. Germline V gene data show CDR1 as MNHNS and CDR2 as SASEGT. The CDR3 consists of 14 residues. Losses at the gene ends were 6 bases for V and 9 bases for J; bases not matched to a gene: 4. CDR3: CASSRGQGASPLHF. CDR3 bases: TGTGCCAGCAGCCGCGGACAGGGGGCTTCACCCCTCCACTTT.

This clone showed up just once. The chain combines TRBV5-6 with TRBJ1-1; D is unresolved. Trimming took off 4 bases at V and 8 bases at J, with 15 bases between the two ends. This CDR3 spans 13 amino acids. Per germline, CDR1 SGHDT and CDR2 YYEEEE. Written as DNA, the CDR3 is TGTGCCAGCAGCACAACATTGCCCAACGAAGCTTTCTTT. Encoded protein: CASSTTLPNEAFF. Drawing the rest from reference TRBV5-6 and TRBJ1-1, the complete variable domain is DAGVTQSPTHLIKTRGQQVTLRCSPKSGHDTVSWYQQALGQGPQFIFQYYEEEERQRGNFPDRFSGHQFPNYSSELNVNALLLGDSALYLCASSTTLPNEAFFGQGTRLTVV.

This clone occurred a few times. J is TRBJ2-5 and V is TRBV2; D is perhaps TRBD2 (6 bases). This CDR3 region has 16 residues. V was shortened by 0 bases and J by 5 bases, with 16 bases between the two germline ends. Per the germline V gene, CDR1 is SNHLY and CDR2 is FYNNEI. The CDR3 bases are TGTGCCAGCAGTGAAGCGCTGGCTGGACGGGGGGAGACCCAGTACTTC. Its translation is CASSEALAGRGETQYF.

The CDR3 is CASSTYREGRNQPQHF. CDR3 DNA sequence: TGTGCCAGCAGTACTTACAGGGAGGGAAGGAATCAGCCCCAGCATTTT. The chain links TRBV28 to TRBJ1-5, with a weak D call TRBD1 (6 bases). The CDR3 covers 16 residues. The germline gives CDR1 MDHEN, CDR2 SYDVKM. The ends were cut back, 5 bases at V and 4 bases at J, with 18 bases in the middle.

This chain uses TRBV3-1 (or the pseudogene TRBV3-2) with TRBJ1-4; D is unclear. Germline CDR1 reads LGHDT; CDR2 reads YNNKEL (reference sequence). The CDR3 is made up of 14 amino acids. The ends were cut back, 1 base at V and 1 base at J, with 4 bases in the middle. CDR3 DNA: TGTGCCAGCAGCCAAGGCGGAACTAATGAAAAACTGTTTTTT. As protein: CASSQGGTNEKLFF.

The chain uses TRBV7-9 and TRBJ1-2; 8 nucleotides line up with TRBD1. The V segment lost 3 bases and the J segment 10 bases; nucleotides outside the gene matches: 4. Looked up from germline, CDR1 is SEHNR and CDR2 is FQNEAQ (reference sequence). CDR3 length: 12 residues. The CDR3 DNA reads TGTGCCAGCAGCTTGGGACAGGTATACTACACCTTC. Translation: CASSLGQVYYTF.

This rearrangement joins TRBV7-8 to TRBJ2-7, with D possibly TRBD2 on 6 matching bases. The germline V gene has CDR1 SGHVS and CDR2 FQNEAQ. There are 12 residues in the CDR3. V dropped 5 bases and J dropped 6 bases, with 11 bases sitting between them. The CDR3 bases are TGTGCCAGCAGCACGTACGGGGGCGAGCAGTACGTC. It is translated as CASSTYGGEQYV.

The chain has TRBV10-1 and TRBJ1-6, with D perhaps TRBD1 (6 bases). V lost 8 bases and J lost 6, with 8 bases in between. The CDR3 is 12 residues long. CDR1 and CDR2 (germline): WNHNN, SYGVQD (reference sequence). The CDR3 loop reads CASGQTNSPLHF. The DNA for the CDR3 is TGCGCCAGCGGACAGACTAATTCACCCCTCCACTTT.

The rearrangement joins TRBV3-1 (or the pseudogene TRBV3-2) to TRBJ1-6; D call uncertain. The CDR3 covers 15 residues. The V end lost 2 bases, the J end lost 10 bases, and 15 bases lay between the germline ends. Germline V gives CDR1 LGHDT, CDR2 YNNKEL (reference sequence). For the CDR3, the DNA is TGTGCCAGCAGCCAAATTTCCGGTGGTTGGTCACCCCTCCACTTT. This gives the protein CASSQISGGWSPLHF.

The rearrangement joins TRBV11-2 to TRBJ2-1, with D maybe TRBD1 (5 bases). CDR3 size: 13 residues. Germline V gives CDR1 SGHAT, CDR2 FQNNGV. V lost 2 bases to trimming and J lost 15 bases, with 17 bases between them. The CDR3 reads CASSLPFLGPRFF. CDR3 coding DNA: TGTGCCAGCAGCTTACCGTTTCTGGGGCCCCGGTTCTTC.

The chain has TRBV28 and TRBJ2-5; D gene uncertain. The CDR3 has 12 amino acids. V was pared by 4 bases and J by 5 bases, with 8 bases between. Germline V lookup: CDR1 MDHEN, CDR2 SYDVKM. The CDR3 loop reads CASSSVLETQYF. As DNA, the CDR3 is TGTGCCAGCAGTTCAGTTTTGGAGACCCAGTACTTC.

The gene calls are TRBV28 and TRBJ2-3; D not certain. V dropped 1 base and J dropped 7 bases, with 6 bases sitting between them. The CDR3 consists of 12 residues. Looked up from germline, CDR1 is MDHEN and CDR2 is SYDVKM. CDR3 protein: CASSLSQHTQYF. The CDR3 DNA is TGTGCCAGCAGTTTATCACAGCATACGCAGTATTTT.

CDR3 DNA: TGTGCCAGCAGTGAGGGTGGGACAGGGCTGTACGAGCAGTACGTC. Its translation: CASSEGGTGLYEQYV. The J gene is TRBJ2-7, the V gene TRBV6-1; TRBD1 matches at 9 bases. V lost 3 bases to trimming and J lost 4 bases; unmatched junction nucleotides: 7. The CDR3 runs to 15 residues. CDR1 is MNHNS and CDR2 is SASEGT in the germline V gene.

The V call is TRBV4-1, the J call TRBJ1-2, with D uncertain. The CDR3 has 15 amino acids. V was pared by 3 bases and J by 5 bases, with 16 bases between. The germline V gene encodes CDR1 MGHRA and CDR2 YSYEKL. As DNA, the CDR3 is TGCGCCAGCAGCCAGCTACATCAGACTCGTTATGGCTACACCTTC. It is translated as CASSQLHQTRYGYTF.

V gene TRBV11-2 combines with J gene TRBJ1-4; D gene unclear. V was pared by 5 bases and J by 8 bases, with 12 bases between. This CDR3 contains 13 residues. Germline values: CDR1 SGHAT, CDR2 FQNNGV. The CDR3 here is CASSPRVGEKLFF. The DNA of the CDR3 is TGTGCCAGCAGCCCTCGGGTTGGAGAAAAACTGTTTTTT.

A remark on this clone: Other DNA sequences within the sample encode an identical CDR3. The chain is built from TRBV24-1 and TRBJ2-3, with 7 bases fitting TRBD1. This CDR3 is built from 15 residues. In germline, CDR1 is KGHDR, CDR2 SFDVKD. The V gene end was trimmed by 4 bases and the J gene end by 0 bases; junction bases not matched to a gene: 3. CDR3 nucleotide sequence: TGTGCCACCAGTGACTGGACAGGCAGCACAGATACGCAGTATTTT. Protein product: CATSDWTGSTDTQYF.

The chain is built from TRBV25-1 and TRBJ2-3; 13 bases are a match to TRBD2. This CDR3 is built from 18 residues. The germline gives CDR1 MGHDK, CDR2 SYGVNS. V lost 2 bases and J lost 3; bases outside the gene matches: 8. CDR3 sequence: CASSERLAGGGRTDTQYF. The CDR3 nucleotides are TGTGCCAGCAGTGAAAGACTAGCGGGAGGCGGGAGAACAGATACGCAGTATTTT.

This sequence joins TRBV29-1 and TRBJ1-1, with D perhaps TRBD1 (5 bases). Per germline, CDR1 SQVTM and CDR2 ANQGSEA. There are 11 residues in the CDR3. The germline V and J ends were trimmed by 6 bases and 7 bases, with 12 bases remaining between them. In nucleotides, the CDR3 is TGCAGCGTCGTGGGGCAAATTGAAGCTTTCTTT. Its translation: CSVVGQIEAFF.

This clone was detected once. V gene TRBV19 combines with J gene TRBJ2-5; TRBD1 is a possible D gene (5 bases). This CDR3 spans 14 amino acids. Germline CDR1 LNHDA, CDR2 SQIVND (reference sequence). The V and J ends lost 3 bases and 1 base respectively, with 9 bases between them. The CDR3 sequence: CASSMGQVQETQYF. The CDR3 region has the DNA TGTGCCAGTAGTATGGGGCAGGTCCAAGAGACCCAGTACTTC.

DNA for the CDR3: TGCGCCAGCAGCTTGACTAGCGGAAAGTACAATGAGCAGTTCTTC. It specifies CASSLTSGKYNEQFF. The V gene is TRBV5-1, the J gene TRBJ2-1; 8 bases match TRBD2. CDR1 is SGHRS and CDR2 is YFSETQ in the germline V gene. J lost 4 bases, V lost 1 base, and 4 bases had no gene match. CDR3 size: 15 residues.

This clone was detected only a few times. V and J are TRBV6-5 and TRBJ1-1; weak D call: TRBD1 (6 bases). The germline CDR1 and CDR2 sequences are MNHEY and SVGAGI. The CDR3 runs to 12 residues. Deletions cut 6 bases from V and 8 bases from J, with 13 bases between. Here the CDR3 DNA reads TGTGCCAGCAGCCACCAGGGGACAGAAGCTTTCTTT. Protein product: CASSHQGTEAFF.